This T cell receptor (beta chain) was profiled in a study of cytomegalovirus exposure and HLA in healthy donors. About the study: A prior study identified over 100 million unique TCR beta sequences from about 180 million T cells.

Trimming cost V 4 bases and J 6 bases, with 10 bases left between them. Germline-derived CDR1 and CDR2 are SNHLY and FYNNEI. The CDR3 runs to 13 residues. General study points: The authors later linked a missense DCLRE1C variant to TCR beta V- and J-gene trimming. Associated with cytomegalovirus, according to the listing, were 150 to 200 TCR beta chains. In a later analysis, donors in an Asian-associated ancestry cluster reportedly had fewer N-insertions in productive TCRs than the cohort mean.

The primer mix had 60 Vbeta and 13 Jbeta primers. The data were produced by immunoSEQ multiplex PCR, yet TCRdb's version contains in-frame clones alone and is incomplete. The data show some 76,000 clones, about 66% seen once. Note on this clone: The target antigen is unknown.

The source is a man between 60 and 75 years old in good health and CMV-seropositive. Sequenced input: PBMCs. V is TRBV2 and J is TRBJ2-1, with D possibly matching TRBD1 (5 bases). The CDR3 loop reads CASSGDRTNEQFF. The CDR3 DNA reads as TGTGCCAGCAGTGGTGACAGAACCAATGAGCAGTTCTTC.